A single sample is the source of the 20 T cell receptor beta chains below, sequenced in a study of blood T cell repertoires in COVID-19. The table came from immunoSEQ multiplex PCR; TCRdb's copy has only in-frame clones and leaves some out. The sample holds approximately 240,000 clones, under 85% seen once. Sequenced: peripheral blood. Source of these receptors: a human donor in a cohort sampled during active COVID-19.

This chain joins TRBV5-1 and TRBJ2-1; 8 bases map to TRBD2. Germline CDR1 is SGHRS and CDR2 is YFSETQ. V dropped 0 bases and J dropped 10; count of bases not matched to a gene: 3. This CDR3 has 13 residues. This CDR3 reads CASSLDASGEQFF. In DNA form, the CDR3 reads TGCGCCAGCAGCTTGGATGCTAGCGGGGAGCAGTTCTTC.

The chain has TRBV19 and TRBJ1-1; no definite D call. CDR1 is LNHDA, CDR2 SQIVND, per germline (reference sequence). This CDR3 contains 15 residues. V lost 4 bases and J lost 5, with 17 bases in between. For the CDR3, the DNA is TGTGCCAGTAGTAAAGGTACAGCCAGCGGGACTGAAGCTTTCTTT. It translates to CASSKGTASGTEAFF.

The genes are TRBV5-6 and TRBJ1-5; tentative D call: TRBD1 (5 bases). Germline V lookup: CDR1 SGHDT, CDR2 YYEEEE. V was pared by 4 bases and J by 0 bases, with 11 bases between. The CDR3 is 15 residues long. CDR3 loop: CASSAGLNSNQPQHF. As DNA, the CDR3 is TGTGCCAGCAGCGCGGGACTTAATAGCAATCAGCCCCAGCATTTT.

This clone is labeled medium-sized. For the CDR3, the DNA is TGTGCCAGTAGTAGCGATAGCGGGGGGCACAATGAGCAGTTCTTC. It translates to CASSSDSGGHNEQFF. The chain joins TRBV19 to TRBJ2-1, with 10 nucleotides matching TRBD2. Germline lookup yields CDR1 LNHDA and CDR2 SQIVND (reference sequence). The CDR3 consists of 15 residues. The V gene end was trimmed by 4 bases and the J gene end by 5 bases; junction bases not matched to a gene: 5.

This chain connects TRBV6-5 to TRBJ2-7, with 10 bases matching TRBD2. This CDR3 spans 15 amino acids. After removal of 2 bases from V and 5 bases from J, the junction contained 6 bases not matched to a gene. Per the germline V gene, CDR1 is MNHEY and CDR2 is SVGAGI. Written as DNA, the CDR3 is TGTGCCAGCAGTTACAGTAGCGGGAGGACAGACGAGCAGTACTTC. Translating gives CASSYSSGRTDEQYF.

The DNA for the CDR3 is TGTGCCAGCAGCTTAGTGGGGACAGGACAAGAGACCCAGTACTTC. Protein sequence: CASSLVGTGQETQYF. The chain links TRBV7-2 to TRBJ2-5; 8 nucleotides line up with TRBD1. This CDR3 has 15 amino acids. Germline loops: CDR1 SGHTA, CDR2 FQGNSA. V was clipped by 1 base and J by 2 bases; unmatched bases: 3.

With respect to this clone: A junction end diverges from the germline sequence, so it may reflect a read error. V gene TRBV11-2 combines with J gene TRBJ1-1; unclear D gene. This CDR3 region has 13 residues. CDR1 and CDR2 (germline): SGHAT, FQNNGV. CDR3 sequence (DNA): TGTGCCACCAGCGGAGGGAGGAACACTGAAGCTTTCTTT. This sequence encodes CATSGGRNTEAFF.

Worth noting for this clone: Mismatch with germline at one junction end may stem from a read error. The genes are TRBV6-1 and TRBJ1-5; D gene ambiguous. Per germline, CDR1 MNHNS and CDR2 SASEGT. CDR3 length: 15 residues. CDR3 sequence (DNA): TGTGCCAGCAATGAAGGGAGGCAGGGCAATCAGCCCCAGCATTTT. Protein product: CASNEGRQGNQPQHF.

This sequence joins TRBV11-1 and TRBJ2-7, with 11 bases aligning to TRBD2. Germline CDR1 reads SGHAT; CDR2 reads FQDESV (reference sequence). The length of the CDR3 is 15 residues. Trimming removed 6 bases from V and 2 bases from J; junction bases left unmatched: 6. The DNA of the CDR3 is TGTGCCAGCAGTCGGACTAGCGGGTCTACCTACGAGCAGTACTTC. Translated, it gives CASSRTSGSTYEQYF. The full variable domain, rest sourced from reference TRBV11-1 and TRBJ2-7, is EAEVAQSPRYKITEKSQAVAFWCDPISGHATLYWYRQILGQGPELLVQFQDESVVDDSQLPKDRFSAERLKGVDSTLKIQPAELGDSAMYLCASSRTSGSTYEQYFGPGTRLTVT.

This clone came up once. The J gene is TRBJ1-3, the V gene TRBV5-4, with unresolved D. The V and J ends lost 1 base and 4 bases respectively, with 15 bases between them. CDR1 is SGHNT, CDR2 YYREEE, per germline (reference sequence). The CDR3 has 16 residues. The CDR3 coding sequence is TGTGCCAGCAGCTTGTATGGTCGGCCGGGAGGAAACACCATATATTTT. It specifies CASSLYGRPGGNTIYF.

This chain connects TRBV28 to TRBJ2-7; 7 bases line up with TRBD1. Per the germline V gene, CDR1 is MDHEN and CDR2 is SYDVKM. V was clipped by 6 bases and J by 2 bases; unmatched bases: 7. CDR3 size: 14 residues. In DNA form, the CDR3 reads TGTGCCAGCAGACCGGGACAGTCTACCTACGAGCAGTACTTC. This codes for CASRPGQSTYEQYF.

Here the CDR3 DNA reads TGTGCCAGCTTAACTAGGGGGAATTCCGGGGAGCTGTTTTTT. Translated: CASLTRGNSGELFF. V gene TRBV28 combines with J gene TRBJ2-2; TRBD1 is a possible D gene (6 bases). This CDR3 spans 14 amino acids. Between the trimmed V and J ends, which lost 8 bases and 6 bases, there was a span of 16 bases. CDR1 is MDHEN and CDR2 is SYDVKM in the germline V gene. Combining the CDR3 with reference TRBV28 and TRBJ2-2 gives the whole variable domain DVKVTQSSRYLVKRTGEKVFLECVQDMDHENMFWYRQDPGLGLRLIYFSYDVKMKEKGDIPEGYSVSREKKERFSLILESASTNQTSMYLCASLTRGNSGELFFGEGSRLTVL.

The chain carries TRBV15 and TRBJ2-5, with a possible D match to TRBD2 (6 bases). CDR1 is LNHNV, CDR2 YYDKDF, per germline (reference sequence). Trimming took 5 bases from V and 4 from J, leaving 17 bases between them. The CDR3 consists of 15 residues. The CDR3 region has the DNA TGTGCCACCAGCGGCCGGGGGAGTTCGGGAGAGACCCAGTACTTC. Amino acids: CATSGRGSSGETQYF.

The chain is built from TRBV27 and TRBJ2-1; 10 nucleotides line up with TRBD2. Germline CDR1 reads MNHEY; CDR2 reads SMNVEV (reference sequence). The V gene end was trimmed by 5 bases and the J gene end by 7 bases; junction bases not matched to a gene: 17. The CDR3 totals 18 residues. CDR3 protein: CASSLSSKTSGPRNEQFF. In nucleotides, the CDR3 is TGTGCCAGCAGTCTCTCCAGCAAGACTAGCGGGCCCCGTAATGAGCAGTTCTTC.

The CDR3 spells CASSPPGDFSGYTF. In DNA, the CDR3 is TGCGCCAGCAGCCCCCCAGGGGATTTCAGTGGCTACACCTTC. This chain links TRBV4-1 with TRBJ1-2, with D perhaps matching TRBD1 (6 bases). Germline V gene lookup returns CDR1 MGHRA and CDR2 YSYEKL. Trimming left V 4 bases short and J 7 bases short, with 16 bases between. CDR3 length: 14 amino acids.

This clone was counted only a few times. The V and J genes are TRBV29-1 and TRBJ2-3; 11 nucleotides match TRBD2. The trim removed 7 bases at V and 7 bases at J, leaving 10 bases unmatched. In germline, CDR1 is SQVTM, CDR2 ANQGSEA. This CDR3 region has 14 residues. As DNA, the CDR3 is TGCAGCGCCTACACTAGCGGGAGACTGAATACGCAGTATTTT. Protein product: CSAYTSGRLNTQYF.

The chain joins TRBV7-6 to TRBJ2-6; 8 bases align to TRBD2. The J segment lost 1 base and the V segment lost 2 bases, leaving 10 bases of the junction unmatched. This CDR3 contains 19 residues. From germline, CDR1 is SGHVS and CDR2 FNYEAQ. The CDR3, as DNA: TGTGCCAGCAGCTTATTTGGCAGTCAGCGGGAGTCTGGGGCCAACGTCCTGACTTTC. It translates to CASSLFGSQRESGANVLTF.

The genes are TRBV11-3 and TRBJ2-7; TRBD2 might be the D (6 bases). V lost 4 bases and J lost 2, with 12 bases in between. The CDR3 has 14 residues. CDR1 and CDR2 (germline): SGHNT, YENEEA. The DNA of the CDR3 is TGTGCCAGCAGCTCCGCCGGGGGTACCTACGAGCAGTACTTC. Residues: CASSSAGGTYEQYF.

A note on this clone: A junction end diverges from the germline sequence, so it may reflect a read error. The chain has TRBV12-3 or TRBV12-4 and TRBJ1-2, with D hard to call. This CDR3 spans 12 amino acids. As DNA, the CDR3 is TGTGCCAGCATCGTCCAAGGAGGACGGCCGAGTTTC. Translated, it gives CASIVQGGRPSF.

The chain has TRBV27 and TRBJ2-2; TRBD2 matches 8 bases. The junction had 8 bases not matched to a gene; V was cut back by 4 bases and J by 4 bases. The length of the CDR3 is 16 residues. Per the germline V gene, CDR1 is MNHEY and CDR2 is SMNVEV (reference sequence). The CDR3 region is CASSSGRGGVTGELFF. The DNA of the CDR3 is TGTGCCAGCAGTTCTGGACGGGGGGGAGTCACCGGGGAGCTGTTTTTT.